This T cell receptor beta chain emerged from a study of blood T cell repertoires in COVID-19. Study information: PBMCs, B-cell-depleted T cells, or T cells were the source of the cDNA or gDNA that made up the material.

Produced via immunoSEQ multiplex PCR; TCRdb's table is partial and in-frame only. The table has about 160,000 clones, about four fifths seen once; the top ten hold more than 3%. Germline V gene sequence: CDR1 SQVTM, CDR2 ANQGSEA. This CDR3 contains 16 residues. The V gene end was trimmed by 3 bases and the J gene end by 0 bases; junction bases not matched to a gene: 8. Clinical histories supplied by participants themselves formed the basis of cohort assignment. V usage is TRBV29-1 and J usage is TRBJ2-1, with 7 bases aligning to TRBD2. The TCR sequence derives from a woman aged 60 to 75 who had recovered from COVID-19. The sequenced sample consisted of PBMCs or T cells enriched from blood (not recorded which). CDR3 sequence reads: CSVDGLAESSYNEQFF. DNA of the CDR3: TGCAGCGTTGATGGTCTAGCGGAGAGCTCCTACAATGAGCAGTTCTTC.